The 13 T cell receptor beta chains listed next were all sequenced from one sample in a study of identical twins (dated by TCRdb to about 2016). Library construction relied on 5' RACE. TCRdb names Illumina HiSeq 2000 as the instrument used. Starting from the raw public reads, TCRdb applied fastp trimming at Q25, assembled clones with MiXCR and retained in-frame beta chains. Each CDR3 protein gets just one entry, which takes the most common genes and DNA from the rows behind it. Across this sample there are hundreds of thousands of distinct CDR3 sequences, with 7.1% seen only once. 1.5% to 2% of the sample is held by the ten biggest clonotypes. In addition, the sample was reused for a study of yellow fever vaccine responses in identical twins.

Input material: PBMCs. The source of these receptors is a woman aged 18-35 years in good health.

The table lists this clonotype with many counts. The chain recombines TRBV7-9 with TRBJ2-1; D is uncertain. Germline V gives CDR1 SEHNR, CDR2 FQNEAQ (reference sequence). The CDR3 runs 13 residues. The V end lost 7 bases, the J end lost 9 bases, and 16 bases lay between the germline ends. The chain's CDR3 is CASTRGKNSEQFF. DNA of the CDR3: TGTGCCAGCACTCGAGGAAAGAACAGTGAGCAGTTCTTC.

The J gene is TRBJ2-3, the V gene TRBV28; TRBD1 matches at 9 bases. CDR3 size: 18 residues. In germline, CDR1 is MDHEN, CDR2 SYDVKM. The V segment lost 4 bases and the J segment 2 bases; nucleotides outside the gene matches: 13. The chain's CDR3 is CASSSFSLGTGPTDTQYF. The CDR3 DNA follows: TGTGCCAGCAGTTCATTCTCACTCGGGACAGGGCCCACAGATACGCAGTATTTT.

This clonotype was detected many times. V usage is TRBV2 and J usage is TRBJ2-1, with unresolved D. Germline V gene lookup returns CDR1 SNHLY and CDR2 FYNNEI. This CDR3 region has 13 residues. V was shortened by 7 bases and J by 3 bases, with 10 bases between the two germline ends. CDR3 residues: CASNGQNYNEQFF. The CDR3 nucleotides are TGTGCCAGCAACGGGCAGAACTACAATGAGCAGTTCTTC.

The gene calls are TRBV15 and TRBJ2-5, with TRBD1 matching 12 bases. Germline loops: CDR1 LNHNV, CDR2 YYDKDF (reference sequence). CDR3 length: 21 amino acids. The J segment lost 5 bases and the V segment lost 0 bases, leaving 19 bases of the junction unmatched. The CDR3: CATSRDPGQGAGSIFVETQYF. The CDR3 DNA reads TGTGCCACCAGCAGAGATCCGGGACAGGGGGCAGGAAGTATCTTTGTGGAGACCCAGTACTTC. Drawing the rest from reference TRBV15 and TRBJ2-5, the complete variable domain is DAMVIQNPRYQVTQFGKPVTLSCSQTLNHNVMYWYQQKSSQAPKLLFHYYDKDFNNEADTPDNFQSRRPNTSFCFLDIRSPGLGDTAMYLCATSRDPGQGAGSIFVETQYFGPGTRLLVL.

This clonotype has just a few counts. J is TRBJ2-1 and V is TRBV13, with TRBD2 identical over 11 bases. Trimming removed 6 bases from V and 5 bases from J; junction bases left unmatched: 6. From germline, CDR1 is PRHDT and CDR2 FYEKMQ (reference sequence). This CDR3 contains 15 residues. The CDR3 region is CASSSTSGDNNEQFF. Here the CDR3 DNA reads TGTGCCAGCAGTTCGACTAGCGGGGATAACAATGAGCAGTTCTTC.

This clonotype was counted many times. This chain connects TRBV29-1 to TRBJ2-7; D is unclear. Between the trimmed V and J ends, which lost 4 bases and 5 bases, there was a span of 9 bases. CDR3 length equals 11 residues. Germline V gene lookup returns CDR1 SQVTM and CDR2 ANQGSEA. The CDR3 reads CSVVVVNEQYV. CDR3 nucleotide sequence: TGCAGCGTTGTCGTTGTTAACGAGCAGTACGTC.

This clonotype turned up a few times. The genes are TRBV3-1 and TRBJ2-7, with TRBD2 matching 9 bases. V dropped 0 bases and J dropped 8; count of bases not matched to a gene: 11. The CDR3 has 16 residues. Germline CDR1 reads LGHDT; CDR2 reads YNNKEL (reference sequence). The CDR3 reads CASSQDWAGGSTKQYF. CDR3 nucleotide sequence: TGTGCCAGCAGCCAAGATTGGGCGGGAGGGTCTACGAAGCAGTACTTC.

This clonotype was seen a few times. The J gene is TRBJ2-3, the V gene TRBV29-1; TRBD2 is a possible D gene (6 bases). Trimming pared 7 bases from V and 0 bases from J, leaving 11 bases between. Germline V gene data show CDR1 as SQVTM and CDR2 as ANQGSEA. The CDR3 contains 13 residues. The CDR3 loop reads CSGGDSSTDTQYF. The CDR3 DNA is TGCAGCGGTGGGGACTCCAGCACAGATACGCAGTATTTT.

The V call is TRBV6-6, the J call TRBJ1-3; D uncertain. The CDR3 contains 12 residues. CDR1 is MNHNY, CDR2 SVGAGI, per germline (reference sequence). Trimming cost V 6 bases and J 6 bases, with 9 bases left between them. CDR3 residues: CASSPRENTIYF. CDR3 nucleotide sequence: TGTGCCAGCAGCCCACGTGAAAACACCATATATTTT.

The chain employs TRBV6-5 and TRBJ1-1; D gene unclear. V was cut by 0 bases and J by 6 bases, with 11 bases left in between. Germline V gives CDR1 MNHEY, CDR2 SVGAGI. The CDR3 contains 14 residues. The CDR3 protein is CASSYSTGRAEAFF. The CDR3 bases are TGTGCCAGCAGTTACTCGACGGGTCGGGCTGAAGCTTTCTTT.

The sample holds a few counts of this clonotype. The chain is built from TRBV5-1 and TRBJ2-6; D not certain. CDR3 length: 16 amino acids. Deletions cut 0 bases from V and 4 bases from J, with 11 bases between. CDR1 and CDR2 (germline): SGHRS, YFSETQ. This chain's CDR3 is CASSLDWGLGANVLTF. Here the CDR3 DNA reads TGCGCCAGCAGCTTGGATTGGGGATTGGGGGCCAACGTCCTGACTTTC.

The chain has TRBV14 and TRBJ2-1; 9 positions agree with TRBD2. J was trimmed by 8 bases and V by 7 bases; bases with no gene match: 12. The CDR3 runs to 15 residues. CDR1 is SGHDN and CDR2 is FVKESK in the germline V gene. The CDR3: CASMGVAGAFHEQFF. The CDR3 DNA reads TGTGCCAGCATGGGTGTAGCGGGAGCATTCCATGAGCAGTTCTTC.

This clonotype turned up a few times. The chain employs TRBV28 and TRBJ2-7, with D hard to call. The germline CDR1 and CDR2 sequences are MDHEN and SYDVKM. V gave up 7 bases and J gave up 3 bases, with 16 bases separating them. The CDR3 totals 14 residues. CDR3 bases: TGTGCCAGCACCCTAGGGATAGGTAACTACGAGCAGTACGTC. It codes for CASTLGIGNYEQYV.